In this sample, the clone carrying this TCR beta chain turned up once. Its antigen remains unidentified. The sample belongs to a study of T-cell memory formation after mild COVID-19. Study-level information: Clustering of TCRs was largely donor specific. Regarding the study as a whole: Cross-reactive memory apparently joined, as some responding clones appeared in pre-infection memory.

The CDR3 spans 13 residues. V gave up 0 bases and J gave up 6 bases, with 6 bases separating them. The germline CDR1 and CDR2 sequences are LGHDT and YNNKEL (reference sequence). MiXCR, run by TCRdb on the 5' RACE reads, gives a single entry per CDR3 protein. The data show some 410,000 distinct CDR3 sequences, more than 20% seen once. V gene TRBV3-1 combines with J gene TRBJ2-4, with D perhaps matching TRBD1 (6 bases). This TCR derives from an adult woman who had mild COVID-19 (a few samples of this study predate the infection). Cell type and time point are not known. Sequenced material: PBMCs or a T cell subset sorted from them (not recorded which). CDR3 nucleotides: TGTGCCAGCAGCCAAGACAGGGGAAACATTCAGTACTTC. This gives the protein CASSQDRGNIQYF.